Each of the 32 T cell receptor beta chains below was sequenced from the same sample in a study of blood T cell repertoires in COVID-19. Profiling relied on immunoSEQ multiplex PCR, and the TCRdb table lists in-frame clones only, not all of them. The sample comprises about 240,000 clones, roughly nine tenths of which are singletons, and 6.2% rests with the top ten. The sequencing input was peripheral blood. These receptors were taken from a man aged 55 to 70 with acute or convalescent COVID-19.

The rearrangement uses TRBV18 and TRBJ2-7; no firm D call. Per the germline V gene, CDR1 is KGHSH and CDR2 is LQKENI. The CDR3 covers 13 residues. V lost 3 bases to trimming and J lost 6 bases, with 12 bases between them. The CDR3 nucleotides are TGTGCCAGCTCACCGGGCCTTTCCCCCGAGCAGTACTTC. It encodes CASSPGLSPEQYF.

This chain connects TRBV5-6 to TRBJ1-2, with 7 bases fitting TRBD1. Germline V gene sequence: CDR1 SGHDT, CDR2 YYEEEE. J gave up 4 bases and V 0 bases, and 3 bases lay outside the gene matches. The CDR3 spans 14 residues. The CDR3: CASSLENRGYGYTF. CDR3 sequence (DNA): TGTGCCAGCAGCTTGGAAAACAGGGGCTATGGCTACACCTTC.

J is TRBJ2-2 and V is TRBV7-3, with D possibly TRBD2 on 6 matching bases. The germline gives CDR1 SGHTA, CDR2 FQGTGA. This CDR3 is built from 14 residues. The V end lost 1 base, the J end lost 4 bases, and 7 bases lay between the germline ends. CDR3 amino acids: CASSLRRGTGELFF. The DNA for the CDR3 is TGTGCCAGCAGCTTAAGGAGGGGCACCGGGGAGCTGTTTTTT.

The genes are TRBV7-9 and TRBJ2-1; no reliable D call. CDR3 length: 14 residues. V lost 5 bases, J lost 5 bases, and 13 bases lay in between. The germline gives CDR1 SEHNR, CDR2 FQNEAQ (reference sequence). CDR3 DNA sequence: TGTGCCAGCAGCCCGAGGTACCTAAACAATGAGCAGTTCTTC. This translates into CASSPRYLNNEQFF.

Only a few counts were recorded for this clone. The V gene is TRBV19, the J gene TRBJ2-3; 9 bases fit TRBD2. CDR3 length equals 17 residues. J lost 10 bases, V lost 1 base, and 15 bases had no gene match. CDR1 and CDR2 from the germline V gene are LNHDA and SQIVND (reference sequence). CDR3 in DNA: TGTGCCAGTAGTATAGGGACTCCGGGACTAGCTTCATTAGCGCAGTATTTT. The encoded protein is CASSIGTPGLASLAQYF.

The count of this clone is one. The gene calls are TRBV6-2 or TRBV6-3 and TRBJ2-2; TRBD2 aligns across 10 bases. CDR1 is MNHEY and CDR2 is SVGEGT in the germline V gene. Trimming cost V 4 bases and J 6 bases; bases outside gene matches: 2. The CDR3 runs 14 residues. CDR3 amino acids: CASSSSGSAGELFF. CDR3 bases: TGTGCCAGCAGTTCTAGCGGGAGCGCCGGGGAGCTGTTTTTT.

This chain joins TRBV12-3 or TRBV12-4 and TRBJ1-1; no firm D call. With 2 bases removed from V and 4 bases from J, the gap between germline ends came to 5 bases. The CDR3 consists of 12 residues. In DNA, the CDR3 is TGTGCCAGCAGTTTAATCTCCACTGAAGCTTTCTTT. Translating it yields CASSLISTEAFF.

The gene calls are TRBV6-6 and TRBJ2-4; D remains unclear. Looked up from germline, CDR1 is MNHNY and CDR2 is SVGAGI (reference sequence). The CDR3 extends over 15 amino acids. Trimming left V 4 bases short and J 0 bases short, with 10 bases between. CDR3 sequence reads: CASSSPRLAKNIQYF. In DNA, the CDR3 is TGTGCCAGCAGTTCACCCCGGTTAGCCAAAAACATTCAGTACTTC.

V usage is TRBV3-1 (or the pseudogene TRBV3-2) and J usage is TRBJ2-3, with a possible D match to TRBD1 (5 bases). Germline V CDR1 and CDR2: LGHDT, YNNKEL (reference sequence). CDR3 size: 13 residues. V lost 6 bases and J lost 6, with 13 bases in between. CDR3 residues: CASRPSTEDTQYF. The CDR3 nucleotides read TGTGCCAGCAGACCCTCGACAGAGGATACGCAGTATTTT.

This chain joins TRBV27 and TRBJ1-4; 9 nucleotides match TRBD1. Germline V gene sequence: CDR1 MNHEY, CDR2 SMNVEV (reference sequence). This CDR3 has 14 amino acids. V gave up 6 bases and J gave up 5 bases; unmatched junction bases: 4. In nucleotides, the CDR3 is TGTGCCAGCAGCCTACAGGGGGCAAATGAAAAACTGTTTTTT. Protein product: CASSLQGANEKLFF.

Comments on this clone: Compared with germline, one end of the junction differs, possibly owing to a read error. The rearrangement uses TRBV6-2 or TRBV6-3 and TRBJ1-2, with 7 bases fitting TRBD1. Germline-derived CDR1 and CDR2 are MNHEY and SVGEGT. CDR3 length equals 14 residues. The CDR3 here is CASSWGQPRNGYTF. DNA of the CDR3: TGTGCCAGCAGTTGGGGACAGCCTCGGAACGGCTATACCTTC.

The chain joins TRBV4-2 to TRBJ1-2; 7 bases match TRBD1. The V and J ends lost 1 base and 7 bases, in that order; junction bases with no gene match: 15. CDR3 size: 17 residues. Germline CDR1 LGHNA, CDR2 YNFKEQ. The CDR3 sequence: CASSQAPSGGSGGGYTF. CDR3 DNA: TGTGCCAGCAGCCAAGCCCCTTCAGGGGGGTCAGGTGGTGGCTACACCTTC.

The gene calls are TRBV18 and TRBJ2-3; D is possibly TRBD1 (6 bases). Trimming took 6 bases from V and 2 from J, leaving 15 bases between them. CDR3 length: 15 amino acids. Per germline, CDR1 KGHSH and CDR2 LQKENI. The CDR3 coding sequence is TGTGCCAGCTCTCCCGGGACAACGTTCACAGATACGCAGTATTTT. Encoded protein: CASSPGTTFTDTQYF.

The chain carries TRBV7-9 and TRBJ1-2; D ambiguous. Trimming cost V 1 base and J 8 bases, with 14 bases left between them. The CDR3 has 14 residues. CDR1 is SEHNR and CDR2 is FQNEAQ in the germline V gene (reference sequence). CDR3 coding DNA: TGTGCCAGCAGCTTAGTTTCGGCGGTTCAGGGCTACACCTTC. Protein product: CASSLVSAVQGYTF.

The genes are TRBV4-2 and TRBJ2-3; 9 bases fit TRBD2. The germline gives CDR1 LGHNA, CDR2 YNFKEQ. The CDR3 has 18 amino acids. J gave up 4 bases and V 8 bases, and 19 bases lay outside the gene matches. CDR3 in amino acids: CASGASGLAGGHPDTQYF. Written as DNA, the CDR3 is TGTGCCAGCGGGGCCTCGGGGTTGGCGGGAGGGCACCCAGATACGCAGTATTTT.

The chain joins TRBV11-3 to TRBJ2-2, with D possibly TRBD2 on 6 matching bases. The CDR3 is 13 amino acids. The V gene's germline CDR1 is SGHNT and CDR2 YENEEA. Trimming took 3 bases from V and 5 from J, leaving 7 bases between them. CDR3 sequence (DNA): TGTGCCAGCAGCTTGGAGGGAACCGGGGAGCTGTTTTTT. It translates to CASSLEGTGELFF.

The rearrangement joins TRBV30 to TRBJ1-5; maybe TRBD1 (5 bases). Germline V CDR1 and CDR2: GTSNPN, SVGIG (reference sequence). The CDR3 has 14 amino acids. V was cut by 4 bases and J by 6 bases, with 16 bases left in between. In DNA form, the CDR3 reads TGTGCCTGGACCGCCGCGGGGGGAGGTCAGCCCCAGCATTTT. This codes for CAWTAAGGGQPQHF.

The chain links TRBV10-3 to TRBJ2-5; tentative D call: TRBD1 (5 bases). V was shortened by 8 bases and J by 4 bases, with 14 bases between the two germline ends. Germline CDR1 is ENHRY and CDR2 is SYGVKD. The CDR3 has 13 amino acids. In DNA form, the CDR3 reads TGTGCCATCTGGGAAGGGGTGGGAGAGACCCAGTACTTC. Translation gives CAIWEGVGETQYF.

The CDR3, as DNA: TGTGCCAGCAGCATTACCGGGACAGACTATGGCTACACCTTC. Protein: CASSITGTDYGYTF. The V and J genes are TRBV7-2 and TRBJ1-2, with 7 positions matching TRBD1. Germline V gene lookup returns CDR1 SGHTA and CDR2 FQGNSA. This CDR3 region has 14 residues. V shed 5 bases and J 3 bases; nucleotides not matched to a gene: 6.

The DNA of the CDR3 is TGTGCCAGTAGTATGATGGGACTAGCCGACAATGAGCAGTTCTTC. As protein: CASSMMGLADNEQFF. The J gene is TRBJ2-1, the V gene TRBV19; 9 nucleotides line up with TRBD2. This CDR3 comprises 15 residues. The germline V gene encodes CDR1 LNHDA and CDR2 SQIVND (reference sequence). After removal of 3 bases from V and 5 bases from J, the junction contained 5 bases not matched to a gene.

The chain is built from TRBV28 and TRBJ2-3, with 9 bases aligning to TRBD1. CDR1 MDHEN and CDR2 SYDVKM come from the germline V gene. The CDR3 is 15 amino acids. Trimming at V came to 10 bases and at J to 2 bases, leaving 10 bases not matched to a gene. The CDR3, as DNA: TGTGCCATTAAACAGGGGGCCACCCTCACAGATACGCAGTATTTT. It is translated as CAIKQGATLTDTQYF.

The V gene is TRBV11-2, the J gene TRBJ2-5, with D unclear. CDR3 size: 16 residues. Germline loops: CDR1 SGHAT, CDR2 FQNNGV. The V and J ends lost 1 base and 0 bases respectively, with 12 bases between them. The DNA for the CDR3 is TGTGCCAGCAGCTTAGGCCTGGTGGCAGACCAAGAGACCCAGTACTTC. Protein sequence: CASSLGLVADQETQYF. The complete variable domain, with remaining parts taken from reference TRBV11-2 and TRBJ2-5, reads EAGVAQSPRYKIIEKRQSVAFWCNPISGHATLYWYQQILGQGPKLLIQFQNNGVVDDSQLPKDRFSAERLKGVDSTLKIQPAKLEDSAVYLCASSLGLVADQETQYFGPGTRLLVL.

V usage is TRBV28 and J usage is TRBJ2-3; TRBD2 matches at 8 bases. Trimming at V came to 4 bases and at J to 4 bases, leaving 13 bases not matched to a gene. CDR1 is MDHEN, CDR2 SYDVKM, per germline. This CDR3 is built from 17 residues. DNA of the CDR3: TGTGCCAGCAGTTCCCCTAGCGGGCCCGGAATGGCAGATACGCAGTATTTT. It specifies CASSSPSGPGMADTQYF.

CDR3 residues: CASSLMNSHSYEQYF. CDR3 in DNA: TGTGCCAGCAGCTTAATGAACTCCCACAGCTACGAGCAGTACTTC. The chain couples TRBV7-3 to TRBJ2-7, with unresolved D. The germline V gene has CDR1 SGHTA and CDR2 FQGTGA. The CDR3 is 15 amino acids. The V end lost 1 base, the J end lost 3 bases, and 13 bases lay between the germline ends.

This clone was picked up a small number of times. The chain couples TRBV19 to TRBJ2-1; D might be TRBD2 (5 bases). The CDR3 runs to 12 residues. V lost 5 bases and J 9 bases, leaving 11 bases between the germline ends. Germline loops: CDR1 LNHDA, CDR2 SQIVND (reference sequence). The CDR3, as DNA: TGTGCCAGTAGTTTCCATCGGGGTGAGCAGTTCTTC. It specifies CASSFHRGEQFF.

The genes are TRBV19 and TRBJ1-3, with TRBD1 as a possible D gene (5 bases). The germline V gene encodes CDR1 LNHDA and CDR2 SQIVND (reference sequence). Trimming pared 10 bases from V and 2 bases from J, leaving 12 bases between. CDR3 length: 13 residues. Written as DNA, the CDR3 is TGTGCCACCCTTACGGGGGCTGGAAACACCATATATTTT. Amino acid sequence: CATLTGAGNTIYF.

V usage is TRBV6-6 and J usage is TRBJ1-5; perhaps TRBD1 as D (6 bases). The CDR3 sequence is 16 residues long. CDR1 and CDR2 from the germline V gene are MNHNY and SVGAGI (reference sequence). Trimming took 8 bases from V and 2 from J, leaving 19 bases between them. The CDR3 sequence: CASRPPTGTGNQPQHF. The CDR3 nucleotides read TGTGCCAGCCGGCCCCCCACAGGGACCGGCAATCAGCCCCAGCATTTT.

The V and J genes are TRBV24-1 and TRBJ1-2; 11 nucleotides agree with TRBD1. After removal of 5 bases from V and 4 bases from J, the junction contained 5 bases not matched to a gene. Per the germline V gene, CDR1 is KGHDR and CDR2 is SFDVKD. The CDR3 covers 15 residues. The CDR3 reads CATSVWTGGGYGYTF. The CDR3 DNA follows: TGTGCCACCAGTGTTTGGACAGGGGGCGGCTATGGCTACACCTTC.

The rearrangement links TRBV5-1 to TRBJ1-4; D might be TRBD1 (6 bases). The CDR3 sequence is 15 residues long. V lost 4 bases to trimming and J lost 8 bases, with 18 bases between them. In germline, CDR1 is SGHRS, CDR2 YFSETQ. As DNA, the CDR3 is TGCGCCAGCAGCCCGGGGGGGGCGAAAGGCGAAAAACTGTTTTTT. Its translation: CASSPGGAKGEKLFF.

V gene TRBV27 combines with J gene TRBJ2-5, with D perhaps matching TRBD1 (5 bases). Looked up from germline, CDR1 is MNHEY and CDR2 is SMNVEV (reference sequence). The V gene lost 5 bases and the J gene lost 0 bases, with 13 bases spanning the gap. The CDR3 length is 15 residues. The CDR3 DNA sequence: TGTGCCAGCAGTCACCTCCGACAGAACCAAGAGACCCAGTACTTC. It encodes CASSHLRQNQETQYF.

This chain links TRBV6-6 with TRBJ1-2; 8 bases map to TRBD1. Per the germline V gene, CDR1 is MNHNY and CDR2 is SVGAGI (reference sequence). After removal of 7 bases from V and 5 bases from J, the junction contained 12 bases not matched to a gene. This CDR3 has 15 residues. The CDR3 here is CASTETGATLYGYTF. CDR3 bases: TGTGCCAGCACCGAGACAGGGGCAACTCTATATGGCTACACCTTC.

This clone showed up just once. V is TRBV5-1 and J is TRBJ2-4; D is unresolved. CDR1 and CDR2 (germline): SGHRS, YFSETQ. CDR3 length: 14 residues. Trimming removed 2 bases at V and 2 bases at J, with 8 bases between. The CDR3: CASSFDSTKNIQYF. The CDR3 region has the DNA TGCGCCAGCAGCTTCGACTCTACCAAAAACATTCAGTACTTC.